Below are 4 T cell receptor beta chains sequenced from a single sample in a study of T cell responses to AZD1222 COVID-19 vaccine. Measured with immunoSEQ multiplex PCR; TCRdb has only the in-frame clones, and not every one. The sample lists about 100,000 clones, around 86% occurring once. The sequenced sample was peripheral blood, obtained on day 0 of AZD1222 vaccination. Source of these receptors: an adult in good health.

The chain links TRBV18 to TRBJ1-1; 7 positions match TRBD1. Germline V gene data show CDR1 as KGHSH and CDR2 as LQKENI. The CDR3 has 13 amino acids. Trimming cost V 5 bases and J 3 bases; bases outside gene matches: 3. The CDR3 protein is CASSTGQDTEAFF. The CDR3 nucleotides read TGTGCCAGCTCAACCGGACAGGACACTGAAGCTTTCTTT.

J is TRBJ1-5 and V is TRBV15; D uncertain. The length of the CDR3 is 18 residues. Trimming took off 1 base at V and 2 bases at J, with 18 bases between the two ends. Germline lookup yields CDR1 LNHNV and CDR2 YYDKDF (reference sequence). The CDR3 region is CATSRVNDPNGGNQPQHF. The DNA of the CDR3 is TGTGCCACCAGCAGAGTTAACGATCCCAACGGAGGCAATCAGCCCCAGCATTTT.

CDR3 amino acids: CASSILGSETQYF. The CDR3 coding sequence is TGTGCCAGTAGTATCTTAGGATCCGAGACCCAGTACTTC. The chain links TRBV19 to TRBJ2-5; no clear D. V lost 3 bases to trimming and J lost 5 bases, with 10 bases between them. The CDR3 consists of 13 residues. Germline lookup yields CDR1 LNHDA and CDR2 SQIVND (reference sequence).

This clone was seen a few times. This rearrangement joins TRBV6-5 to TRBJ2-5; D unresolved. CDR1 MNHEY and CDR2 SVGAGI come from the germline V gene. V was cut by 5 bases and J by 3 bases, with 10 bases left in between. This CDR3 contains 13 residues. DNA of the CDR3: TGTGCCAGCAGTCGGACCTCTAAAGAGACCCAGTACTTC. It specifies CASSRTSKETQYF.